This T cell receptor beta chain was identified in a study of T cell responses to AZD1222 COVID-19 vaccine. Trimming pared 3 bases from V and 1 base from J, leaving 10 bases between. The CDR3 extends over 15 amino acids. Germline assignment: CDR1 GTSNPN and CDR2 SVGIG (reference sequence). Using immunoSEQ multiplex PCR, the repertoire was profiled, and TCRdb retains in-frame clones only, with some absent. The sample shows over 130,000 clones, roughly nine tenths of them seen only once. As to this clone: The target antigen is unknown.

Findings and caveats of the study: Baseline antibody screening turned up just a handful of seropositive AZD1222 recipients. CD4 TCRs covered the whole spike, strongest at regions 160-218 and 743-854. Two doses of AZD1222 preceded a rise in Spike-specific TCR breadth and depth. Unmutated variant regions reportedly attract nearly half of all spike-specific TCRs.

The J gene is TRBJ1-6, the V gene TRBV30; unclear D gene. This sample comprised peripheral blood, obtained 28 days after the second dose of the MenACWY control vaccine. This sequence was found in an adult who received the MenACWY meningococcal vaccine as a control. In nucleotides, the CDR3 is TGTGCCTGGAGGAAGCAGTGGTCCTATAATTCACCCCTCCACTTT. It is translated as CAWRKQWSYNSPLHF.